One and the same sample provided the 17 T cell receptor beta chains below, sequenced in a study of blood T cells in healthy people across ages. It was with a sample-barcoded 5' primer and a J-beta primer mix that a second PCR of roughly 7 to 12 cycles was run. TCRdb re-analysed the 5' RACE reads in MiXCR, keeping a single row per CDR3 protein. The repertoire holds around 990,000 distinct CDR3 sequences, approximately 26% seen once, with about 0.8% in the top ten. Another study also made use of these data, one on T cells of mothers and their children.

Sequenced input: blood. These TCRs come from a girl aged 2 to 9 in good health.

This clonotype was counted a few times. The chain links TRBV20-1 to TRBJ1-1; D unclear. Trimming removed 3 bases from V and 6 bases from J, with 14 bases in between. The length of the CDR3 is 13 residues. In germline, CDR1 is DFQATT, CDR2 SNEGSKA (reference sequence). The CDR3 is CSARIRGSSEAFF. Here the CDR3 DNA reads TGCAGTGCTAGGATCCGAGGGTCCTCTGAAGCTTTCTTT.

This clonotype was counted only a few times. This chain joins TRBV7-9 and TRBJ2-5; D is perhaps TRBD1 or TRBD2 (5 bases each). CDR3 size: 15 residues. V lost 1 base, J lost 2 bases, and 11 bases lay in between. The germline V gene encodes CDR1 SEHNR and CDR2 FQNEAQ (reference sequence). CDR3 DNA: TGTGCCAGCAGCTTAGTAGAGGGGTATCAAGAGACCCAGTACTTC. Protein sequence: CASSLVEGYQETQYF.

The chain carries TRBV10-3 and TRBJ2-5; TRBD2 matches at 8 bases. The J call may be in error: the DNA end matches TRBJ2-1 better. Germline V gene sequence: CDR1 ENHRY, CDR2 SYGVKD. This CDR3 has 13 amino acids. CDR3 bases: TGTGCCACCGGTAGCGGGACTGACAATGAGCAGTTCTTC. Translation gives CATGSGTDNEQFF.

The genes are TRBV4-1 and TRBJ2-3, with 9 bases matching TRBD2. Trimming removed 1 base from V and 2 bases from J; junction bases left unmatched: 4. Per the germline V gene, CDR1 is MGHRA and CDR2 is YSYEKL. CDR3 length equals 16 residues. The CDR3 DNA reads TGCGCCAGCAGCCAAGGTCTAGCGGGAATCACAGATACGCAGTATTTT. This translates into CASSQGLAGITDTQYF.

The V call is TRBV10-3, the J call TRBJ2-5, with D possibly matching TRBD1 (5 bases). The CDR3 runs to 11 residues. Germline values: CDR1 ENHRY, CDR2 SYGVKD. V shed 3 bases and J shed 9 bases, with 8 bases lying between them. CDR3 in DNA: TGTGCCATCAGTGACAGGGAATCCCAGTACTTC. As protein: CAISDRESQYF.

This clonotype was seen a handful of times. V gene TRBV20-1 combines with J gene TRBJ1-3; TRBD1 might be the D (5 bases). Trimming stripped 2 bases from V and 4 bases from J, with 15 bases between. In germline, CDR1 is DFQATT, CDR2 SNEGSKA (reference sequence). This CDR3 is 15 amino acids long. CDR3 DNA sequence: TGCAGTGCTAGATCAAGGGAGGGGATCGGAAACACCATATATTTT. This encodes CSARSREGIGNTIYF.

V gene TRBV6-6 combines with J gene TRBJ2-7; tentatively, D is TRBD1 (5 bases). Germline CDR1 is MNHNY and CDR2 is SVGAGI (reference sequence). V was cut by 1 base and J by 2 bases, with 12 bases left in between. The CDR3 covers 15 residues. This chain's CDR3 is CASSYLAGNPYEQYF. CDR3 DNA: TGTGCCAGCAGTTACTTAGCAGGGAACCCCTACGAGCAGTACTTC.

Here the CDR3 reads CASSQSGQKNEKLFF. In DNA, the CDR3 is TGTGCCAGCAGCCAGTCGGGACAGAAGAATGAAAAACTGTTTTTT. The chain recombines TRBV14 with TRBJ1-4, with 7 bases identical to TRBD1. This CDR3 comprises 15 residues. From germline, CDR1 is SGHDN and CDR2 FVKESK. The V gene end was trimmed by 3 bases and the J gene end by 5 bases; junction bases not matched to a gene: 6.

There are a few counts of this clonotype. The CDR3 DNA is TGTGCTAGTGGTCTGATTTCGCGGGGCAATGAGCAGTTCTTC. This gives the protein CASGLISRGNEQFF. The genes are TRBV12-5 and TRBJ2-5; D might be TRBD2 (6 bases). The end of the DNA fits TRBJ2-1 better, so the J call may be wrong. The CDR3 has 14 residues. The germline V gene encodes CDR1 LGHNT and CDR2 FRNRAP.

There are a few counts of this clonotype. V usage is TRBV28 and J usage is TRBJ2-6; the D gene is possibly TRBD1 (8 bases). CDR1 MDHEN and CDR2 SYDVKM come from the germline V gene. CDR3 length equals 17 residues. Trimming left V 6 bases short and J 0 bases short, with 15 bases between. Here the CDR3 reads CASRDREGNSGANVLTF. CDR3 nucleotides: TGTGCCAGCAGGGACAGGGAGGGAAACTCTGGGGCCAACGTCCTGACTTTC. Supplemented by reference TRBV28 and TRBJ2-6, the full variable domain reads DVKVTQSSRYLVKRTGEKVFLECVQDMDHENMFWYRQDPGLGLRLIYFSYDVKMKEKGDIPEGYSVSREKKERFSLILESASTNQTSMYLCASRDREGNSGANVLTFGAGSRLTVL.

V is TRBV28 and J is TRBJ2-7; D possibly corresponds to TRBD2 (5 bases). The ends were cut back, 5 bases at V and 7 bases at J, with 18 bases in the middle. The germline gives CDR1 MDHEN, CDR2 SYDVKM. The CDR3 extends over 14 amino acids. The CDR3: CASSDLGDQGEQYF. CDR3 DNA: TGTGCCAGCAGTGACCTCGGGGATCAAGGGGAGCAGTACTTC.

This clonotype was seen more than once but under ten times. The genes are TRBV11-2 and TRBJ2-2; TRBD2 matches 7 bases. CDR1 is SGHAT, CDR2 FQNNGV, per germline. V shed 3 bases and J 6 bases; nucleotides not matched to a gene: 1. The CDR3 spans 13 residues. Here the CDR3 DNA reads TGTGCCAGCAGCTTGGGACTACCCGGGGAGCTGTTTTTT. Translation gives CASSLGLPGELFF. Variable domain in full (rest from reference TRBV11-2 and TRBJ2-2): EAGVAQSPRYKIIEKRQSVAFWCNPISGHATLYWYQQILGQGPKLLIQFQNNGVVDDSQLPKDRFSAERLKGVDSTLKIQPAKLEDSAVYLCASSLGLPGELFFGEGSRLTVL.

The rearrangement joins TRBV7-2 to TRBJ2-7; D unclear. Germline lookup yields CDR1 SGHTA and CDR2 FQGNSA. This CDR3 spans 14 amino acids. Trimming took off 5 bases at V and 1 base at J, with 12 bases between the two ends. The CDR3 loop reads CASSGRRESYEQYF. The DNA of the CDR3 is TGTGCCAGCAGCGGACGAAGGGAATCCTACGAGCAGTACTTC.

This clonotype appeared a few times. This chain connects TRBV7-9 to TRBJ2-7, with 7 bases matching TRBD1. V lost 11 bases, J lost 5 bases, and 6 bases stayed unmatched. The CDR3 sequence is 11 residues long. Per germline, CDR1 SEHNR and CDR2 FQNEAQ (reference sequence). In DNA, the CDR3 is TGTGCCTACGGGACAGCCAACGAGCAGTACTTC. This sequence encodes CAYGTANEQYF. The variable domain in full, completed from reference TRBV7-9 and TRBJ2-7, reads DTGVSQNPRHKITKRGQNVTFRCDPISEHNRLYWYRQTLGQGPEFLTYFQNEAQLEKSRLLSDRFSAERPKGSFSTLEIQRTEQGDSAMYLCAYGTANEQYFGPGTRLTVT.

The genes are TRBV9 and TRBJ1-4; weak D call: TRBD1 (5 bases). Germline CDR1 and CDR2: SGDLS and YYNGEE. V shed 4 bases and J shed 4 bases, with 14 bases lying between them. The CDR3 loop spans 15 amino acids. The CDR3: CASSPGRTINEKLFF. As DNA, the CDR3 is TGTGCCAGCAGCCCGGGACGGACGATTAATGAAAAACTGTTTTTT.

This clonotype was counted only a few times. The gene calls are TRBV11-2 and TRBJ2-1, with 10 bases that match TRBD2. Losses at the gene ends were 5 bases for V and 0 bases for J; bases not matched to a gene: 19. This CDR3 is built from 21 residues. Germline V lookup: CDR1 SGHAT, CDR2 FQNNGV. CDR3 coding DNA: TGTGCCAGCAGCCCATACCCGGAGCTAGCGGGAGCCGAAAACTCCTACAATGAGCAGTTCTTC. Translating gives CASSPYPELAGAENSYNEQFF.

V usage is TRBV24-1 and J usage is TRBJ2-1; the D is unclear. This CDR3 has 14 residues. Trimming stripped 0 bases from V and 8 bases from J, with 10 bases between. Germline V CDR1 and CDR2: KGHDR, SFDVKD. The CDR3 DNA is TGTGCCACCAGTGATTTGCGCCAGACCGATGAGCAGTTCTTC. It yields the protein CATSDLRQTDEQFF.